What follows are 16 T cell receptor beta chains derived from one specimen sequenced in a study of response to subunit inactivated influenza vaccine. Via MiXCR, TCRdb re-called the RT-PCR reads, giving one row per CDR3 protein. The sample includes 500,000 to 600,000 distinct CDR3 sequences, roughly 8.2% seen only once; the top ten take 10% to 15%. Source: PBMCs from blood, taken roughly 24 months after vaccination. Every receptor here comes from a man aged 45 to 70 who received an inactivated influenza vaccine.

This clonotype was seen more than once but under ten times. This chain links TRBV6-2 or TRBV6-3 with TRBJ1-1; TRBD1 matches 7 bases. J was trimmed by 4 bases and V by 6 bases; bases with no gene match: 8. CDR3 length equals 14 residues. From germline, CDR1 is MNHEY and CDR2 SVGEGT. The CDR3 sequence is CASSPGQVSTEAFF. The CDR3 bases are TGTGCCAGCAGCCCCGGACAGGTTAGCACTGAAGCTTTCTTT.

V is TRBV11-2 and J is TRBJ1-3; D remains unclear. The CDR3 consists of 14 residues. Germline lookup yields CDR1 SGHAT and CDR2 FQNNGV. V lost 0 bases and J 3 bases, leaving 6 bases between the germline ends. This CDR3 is CASSLDPFGNTIYF. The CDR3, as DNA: TGTGCCAGCAGCTTAGATCCGTTTGGAAACACCATATATTTT.

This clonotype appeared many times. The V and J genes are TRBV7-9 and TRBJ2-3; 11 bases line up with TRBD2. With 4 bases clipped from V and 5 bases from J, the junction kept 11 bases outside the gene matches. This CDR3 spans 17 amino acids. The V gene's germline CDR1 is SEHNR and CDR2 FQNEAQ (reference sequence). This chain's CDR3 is CASSSMKPGLAVDTQYF. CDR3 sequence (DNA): TGTGCCAGCAGCTCTATGAAACCGGGACTAGCGGTAGATACGCAGTATTTT.

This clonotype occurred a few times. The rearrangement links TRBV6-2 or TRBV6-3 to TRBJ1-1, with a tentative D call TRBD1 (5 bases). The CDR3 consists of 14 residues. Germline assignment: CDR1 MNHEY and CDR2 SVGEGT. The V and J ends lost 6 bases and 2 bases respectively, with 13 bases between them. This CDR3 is CASRRATANTEAFF. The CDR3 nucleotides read TGTGCCAGCAGACGAGCGACAGCTAACACTGAAGCTTTCTTT.

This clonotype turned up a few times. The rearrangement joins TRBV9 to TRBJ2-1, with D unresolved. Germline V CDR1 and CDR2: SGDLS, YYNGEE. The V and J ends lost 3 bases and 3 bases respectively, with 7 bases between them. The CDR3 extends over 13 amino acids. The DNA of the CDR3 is TGTGCCAGCAGCGCCATAAGCTACAATGAGCAGTTCTTC. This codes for CASSAISYNEQFF.

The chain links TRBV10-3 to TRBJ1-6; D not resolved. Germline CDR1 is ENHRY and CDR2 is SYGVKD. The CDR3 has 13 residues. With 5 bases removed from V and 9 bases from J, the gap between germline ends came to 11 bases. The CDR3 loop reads CAISREVGSPLHF. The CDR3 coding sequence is TGTGCCATCAGTAGGGAAGTTGGTTCACCCCTCCACTTT.

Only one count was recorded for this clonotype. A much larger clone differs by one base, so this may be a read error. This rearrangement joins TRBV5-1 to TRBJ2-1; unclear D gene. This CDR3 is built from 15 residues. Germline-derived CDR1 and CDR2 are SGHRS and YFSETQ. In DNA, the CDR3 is TGCGCCAGAAGCTTGATGAGAGACTCCTACAATGAGCAGTTCTTC. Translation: CARSLMRDSYNEQFF.

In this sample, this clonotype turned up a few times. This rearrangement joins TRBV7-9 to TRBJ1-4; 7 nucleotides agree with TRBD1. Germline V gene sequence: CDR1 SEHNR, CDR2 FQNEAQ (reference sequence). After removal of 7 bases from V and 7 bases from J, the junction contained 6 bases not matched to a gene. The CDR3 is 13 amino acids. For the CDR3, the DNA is TGTGCCAGCAACAGACAGGGAGGTGAAAAACTGTTTTTT. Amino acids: CASNRQGGEKLFF.

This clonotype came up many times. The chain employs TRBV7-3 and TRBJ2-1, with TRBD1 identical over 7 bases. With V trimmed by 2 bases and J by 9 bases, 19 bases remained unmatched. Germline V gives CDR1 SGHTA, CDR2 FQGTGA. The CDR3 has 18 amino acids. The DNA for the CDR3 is TGTGCCAGCAGCTTATTACCGTCCGACGGGGAGCACAGGGGTGAGCAGTTCTTC. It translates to CASSLLPSDGEHRGEQFF.

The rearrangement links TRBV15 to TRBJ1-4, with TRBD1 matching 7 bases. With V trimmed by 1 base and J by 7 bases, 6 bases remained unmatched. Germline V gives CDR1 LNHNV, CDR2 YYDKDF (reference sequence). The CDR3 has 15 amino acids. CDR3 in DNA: TGTGCCACCAGCAGAGCATCCGGGACAGTTGAAAAACTGTTTTTT. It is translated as CATSRASGTVEKLFF.

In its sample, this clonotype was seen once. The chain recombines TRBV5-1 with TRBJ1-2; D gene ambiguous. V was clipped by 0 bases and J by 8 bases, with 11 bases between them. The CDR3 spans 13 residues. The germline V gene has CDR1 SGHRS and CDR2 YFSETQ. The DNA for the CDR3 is TGCGCCAGCAGCTTGGATCCCGAGGAAGGCTACACCTTC. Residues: CASSLDPEEGYTF.

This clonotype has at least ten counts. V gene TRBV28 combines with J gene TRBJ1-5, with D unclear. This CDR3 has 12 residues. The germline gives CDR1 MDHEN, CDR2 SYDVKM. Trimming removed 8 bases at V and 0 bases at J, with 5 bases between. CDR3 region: CASQLSNQPQHF. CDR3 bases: TGTGCCAGCCAACTTAGCAATCAGCCCCAGCATTTT.

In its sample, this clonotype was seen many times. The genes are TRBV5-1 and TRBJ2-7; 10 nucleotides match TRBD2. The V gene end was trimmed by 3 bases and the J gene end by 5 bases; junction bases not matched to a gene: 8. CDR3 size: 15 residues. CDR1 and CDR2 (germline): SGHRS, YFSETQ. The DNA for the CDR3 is TGCGCCAGCAGCTCAGCCGGGACTAGCGCCGACGAGCAGTACTTC. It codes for CASSSAGTSADEQYF.

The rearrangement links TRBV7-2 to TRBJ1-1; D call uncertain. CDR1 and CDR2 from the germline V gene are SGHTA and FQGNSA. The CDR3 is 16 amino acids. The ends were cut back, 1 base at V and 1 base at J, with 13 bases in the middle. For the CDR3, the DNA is TGTGCCAGCAGCTTAGAGTTAAGGGTAGGGAACACTGAAGCTTTCTTT. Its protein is CASSLELRVGNTEAFF.

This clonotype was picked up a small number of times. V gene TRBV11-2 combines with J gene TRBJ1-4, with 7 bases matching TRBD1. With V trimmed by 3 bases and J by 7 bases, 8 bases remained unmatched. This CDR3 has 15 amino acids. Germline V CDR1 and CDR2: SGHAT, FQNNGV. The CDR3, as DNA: TGTGCCAGCAGCTTTTTAAGGGGGCCGGGTGAAAAACTGTTTTTT. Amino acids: CASSFLRGPGEKLFF.

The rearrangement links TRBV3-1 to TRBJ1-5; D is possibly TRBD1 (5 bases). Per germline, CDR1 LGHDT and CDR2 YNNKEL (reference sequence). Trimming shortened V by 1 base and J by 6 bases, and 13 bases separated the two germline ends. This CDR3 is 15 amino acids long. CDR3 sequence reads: CASSQGAGRSQPQHF. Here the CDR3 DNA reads TGTGCCAGCAGCCAAGGAGCAGGGCGAAGTCAGCCCCAGCATTTT. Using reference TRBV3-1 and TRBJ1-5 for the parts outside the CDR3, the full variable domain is DTAVSQTPKYLVTQMGNDKSIKCEQNLGHDTMYWYKQDSKKFLKIMFSYNNKELIINETVPNRFSPKSPDKAHLNLHINSLELGDSAVYFCASSQGAGRSQPQHFGDGTRLSIL.